A single TCR beta chain is shown here with its context. What antigen it recognizes has not been identified. No much larger clonotype is one base removed from it; base qualities were not supplied. This record belongs to a study of cytomegalovirus exposure and HLA in healthy donors (dated by TCRdb to about 2017). Study-level background: According to an earlier analysis of a few hundred of the donors, about 179 million T cells yielded 100 million or so unique TCR beta sequences and approximately 280 Gb of sequence data. In an earlier analysis of about 590 of the donors, high-throughput TCR beta sequencing was used to judge whether each TCR beta V gene segment behaved as functional or pseudogenic. A handful of DR-DQ haplotypes were handled as single units for association and clustering because linkage in the cohort was strong. A later analysis re-examined previously published TCR beta repertoires from just over 650 donors and added high-resolution HLA genotyping to investigate patterns of TCR occurrence. Approximately 310 gigabases of sequencing data and some 85 million unique TCR sequences were included in an early release covering roughly 600 HLA-typed donors. Rather than using new phenotypic data, the later analysis identified candidate immune exposures from TCR beta sequences and from how often those sequences occurred across donors. Among under 450 genotyped donors of the cohort, an average of approximately 240,000 unique TCR beta nucleotide sequences were sequenced per donor, roughly a sixth of them non-productive. Typing coverage varied by locus: roughly 620-630 donors for A, B, C, DRB1 and DQB1; roughly 520 for DQA1; about 570 for DPA1; roughly 450 for DPB1. Donor age, sex, ethnicity and CMV serostatus were compiled together with the repertoire data. In a later genetic analysis, genome-wide SNP genotypes for about 65% of the roughly 700 donors were used, and that subset was treated as a discovery cohort. Both class I and class II loci were covered by HLA typing, at four-digit resolution. Among the 398 genotyped donors, 81% belonged to the genetic ancestry cluster associated with self-reported Caucasian donors. The study aimed to test whether cataloging public T cell receptors could reveal signatures of past pathogen exposure. Along with the approximately 700-subject first cohort, a separate validation cohort of around 120 different subjects was used. All discovery cohort repertoires had been generated using a single sequencing platform. The study used immunosequencing to profile the T cell repertoires of about 670 subjects and linked those repertoires to cytomegalovirus serostatus. High-throughput TCR immunosequencing, statistical association of individual TCRs with disease status, and machine learning were combined to predict cytomegalovirus infection status. Beyond this particular receptor, the publication reports: Specific HLA alleles were associated with over 15,000 TCR beta sequences at a false discovery rate of 0.05 in a later analysis. In a later genetic analysis, a missense DCLRE1C variant was associated with V-gene and J-gene trimming of TCR beta chains, and the association was replicated in an independent cohort. A cluster of highly shared sequence variants was judged likely to be a technical artifact of the sequencing pipeline. A further reported finding was that TCR beta sequences accurately predicted the HLA-A and HLA-B alleles for most subjects in the first cohort. In an earlier analysis of more than 500 of the donors, most TCR beta V segments appeared in productive rearrangements about 87% or about 30% of the time, broadly matching IMGT annotations. The classifier was reported to diagnose cytomegalovirus status with high specificity and sensitivity in both the original cohort and the validation cohort. In a later analysis, several top co-occurrence clusters were reported to appear linked to parvovirus B19, influenza, CMV and Epstein-Barr virus. The 87-base-pair reads could not distinguish some IMGT-functional V segments, including TRBV6-2 and TRBV6-3, so those segments were excluded. This cohort had only TCR beta chains sequenced, and the lack of alpha or paired-chain data limited which features could be detected. Across donors, most TCR sequences were observed very rarely, whereas some public TCRs were present in many individuals. HLA typing was unavailable for some donors at each locus, so association tests used only the typed subset. Correlated functional status among segregating V segments might be attributable to linkage disequilibrium, but an unknown experimental factor could not be ruled out. According to a later analysis, TCR association rates differed among HLA loci, with DRB1 alleles showing the most associated TCRs and HLA-C alleles showing the fewest. A later analysis found that most CMV-associated TCR beta chains appeared HLA-restricted, with HLA associations seemingly driven largely by CMV exposure. A later analysis found that HLA-associated TCR beta chains were more clonally expanded and had lower generation probabilities than equally common non-associated chains. The earlier analysis of fewer than 750 of the donors excluded roughly 17 rarely observed V segments, including chromosome 9 orphons, because counts were too low. The study listed 164 TCR beta chains as associated with cytomegalovirus. Roughly uniform sequencing depth across donors was assumed in presence/absence analyses, although this assumption may not hold. When HLA alleles, especially DR and DQ, strongly co-occurred, attributing TCR associations to individual alleles was difficult. In a later genetic analysis, fewer N-insertions in productive TCRs were reported among donors in an Asian-associated ancestry cluster than the roughly 670-donor mean. In vitro tests confirmed that a few of the cytomegalovirus-associated TCR beta chains recognize cytomegalovirus antigens. According to the authors, the approach could potentially be generalized to other disease states and immunological phenotypes. The only immune exposure information available for the cohort was CMV serostatus.

Trimming takes 2 bases off V and 6 bases off J; junction bases not matched to a gene: 3. CDR1 and CDR2 (MNHEY, SMNVEV) derive from the germline V gene (reference sequence). Including cysteine and phenylalanine, the CDR3 has 15 amino acids. The kept DNA is CDR3 alone, 45 bases in frame from the first base. In total, approximately 690 healthy bone marrow donors made up the cohort. All cohort members were sampled while nominally healthy, although unrecorded immune exposures were likely present. The donor was CMV seropositive and was included in the group of approximately 300 seropositive cohort members. Each donor provided a peripheral blood sample, and peripheral blood mononuclear cells were used for TCR beta sequencing. Genomic DNA was extracted from the blood cell samples with the Qiagen DNeasy Blood Extraction Kit. The library relied on the immunoSEQ multiplex PCR assay. For the multiplex PCR, a mixture combining 60 forward primers for TCR Vbeta segments and 13 reverse primers for TCR Jbeta segments was used. The CDR3 region of rearranged TCR beta genes was amplified from genomic DNA with a multiplex PCR assay. The Illumina HiSeq System was used to sequence the amplified TCR beta libraries as 87-base-pair reads. The paper's data handling went like this. In a later analysis, tens of millions of unique TCR beta chains were counted across the approximately 620 repertoires, and roughly 11 million of these chains were shared by at least two donors. A nearest-neighbor algorithm error-corrected the raw reads and collapsed the reads into unique sequences, merging closely related sequences to remove PCR and sequencing errors. Alignment of CDR3 sequences to IMGT reference sequences was used to assign V, D and J gene segments. For a sequence to be retained, a match of at least six nucleotides to both a V gene segment and a J gene segment was required. Rearrangements were classified as productive when the CDR3 lacked stop codons and remained in frame with V and J, and all other rearrangements were classified as non-productive. CDR3 was defined by IMGT convention, running from the second conserved V-encoded cysteine to the conserved J-encoded phenylalanine. The earlier analysis of about 610 of the donors excluded sequences that lacked an unambiguous match to a single V gene segment. An earlier analysis of about 590 of the donors classified V segments as functional when productive rearrangements were above 56.7% and as segregating when the standard deviation between donors was above 5%. A statistical classification framework was developed to diagnose cytomegalovirus status using the catalog of TCR beta chain sequences. V and J gene assignment, in a later analysis, came from comparing TCR nucleotide sequences with IMGT/GENE-DB human TR gene sequences. The TCRdist pipeline was used in a later analysis to assign CDR3 sequences and most-parsimonious VDJ recombination scenarios. A later analysis defined each TCR beta chain by its CDR3 amino acid sequence plus V-gene family, and excluded reads lacking a unique V-gene family. As a way to deal with suspected cross-contamination and a sequencing artifact, a later analysis dropped roughly 600 nucleotide sequences that were highly shared and had low generation probability. In a later analysis, a clonal expansion index for each public chain was calculated from normalized within-repertoire ranks of inferred template counts. In a later analysis, generation probabilities were computed using a VDJ recombination model fitted to out-of-frame rearrangements, and the results were checked against IGoR. Hypergeometric tests were used in a later analysis to score TCR-TCR, TCR-HLA and TCR-CMV co-occurrence, with a repertoire-size bias correction applied to the TCR pairs. To estimate false discovery rates, a later analysis permuted the HLA or CMV assignments 20 times. In a later analysis, co-occurring TCRs were grouped using DBSCAN, and TCRdist sequence similarity was added for clustering within HLA-allele-positive subsets. Repertoires with fewer than 30,000 or more than 120,000 public chains were left out of co-occurrence clustering, as were five repertoires with anomalous nucleotide sharing. This immuneACCESS table, as held by TCRdb, lists in-frame sequences with V and J called but not all clones. Of the missing ones, under half trace to an unresolved V gene in checked studies; the others have no known cause. The V and J calls and clone size were taken over from that table, and D and trimming were inferred from the DNA. The sample table lists some 150,000 clones, roughly three quarters of them with a count of one. Roughly 9.7% of the sample lies in the top ten.

The TCR was taken from a young man in good health and CMV-seropositive. The sequenced material came from PBMCs. The chain couples TRBV27 to TRBJ1-6; TRBD1 agrees with 8 junctional bases. The base sequence is TGTGCCAGCAGTTTACAGGGGGCGGGTAATTCACCCCTCCACTTT. This translates into CASSLQGAGNSPLHF.